This TCR beta chain was sequenced in a study of cytomegalovirus exposure and HLA in healthy donors. Study conclusions and caveats: Donors belonging to an Asian-associated ancestry cluster reportedly showed fewer N-insertions in productive TCRs than the 666-donor mean, according to what a later analysis found. Per a later analysis, fewer than 20,000 TCR beta sequences showed association with HLA alleles at 0.05 false discovery rate.

Germline CDR1 LNHDA, CDR2 SQIVND (reference sequence). The length of the CDR3 is 15 residues. Trimming at V came to 6 bases and at J to 0 bases, leaving 5 bases not matched to a gene. Vbeta (60) and Jbeta (13) primers were used in the PCR. Measured with immunoSEQ multiplex PCR; TCRdb has only the in-frame clones, and not every one. The sample consists of about 170,000 clones, approximately 80% of them appearing once. About this clone: Its specificity is unknown.

Sequencing was performed on PBMCs. This chain joins TRBV19 and TRBJ1-5, with TRBD1 matching 7 bases. This clonotype was obtained from a woman under 30 in good health and CMV-seronegative. CDR3 sequence (DNA): TGTGCCAGTAGCTCGACAGGGAATAGCAATCAGCCCCAGCATTTT. Translating it yields CASSSTGNSNQPQHF. Using reference TRBV19 and TRBJ1-5 for the parts outside the CDR3, the full variable domain is DGGITQSPKYLFRKEGQNVTLSCEQNLNHDAMYWYRQDPGQGLRLIYYSQIVNDFQKGDIAEGYSVSREKKESFPLTVTSAQKNPTAFYLCASSSTGNSNQPQHFGDGTRLSIL.